The clone carrying this T cell receptor beta chain turned up a few times. Its specificity is not known. Trimming pared 5 bases from V and 0 bases from J, leaving 17 bases between. CDR3 length equals 17 residues. The sample comes from a study of early T cells in non-severe SARS-CoV-2 infection. Looking at the study overall: Unpaired chains resulted from sequencing bulk RNA of unsorted whole blood.

Findings of the study overall: VDJdb matches were skewed toward anti-spike CD8 T cell responses.

Individual cDNA molecules received unique molecular identifiers during library preparation. TCRdb reprocessed the 5' RACE reads via MiXCR and lists one record per CDR3 protein. The profile covers around 27,000 distinct CDR3 sequences, with roughly a tenth appearing a single time and approximately 15% taken by the ten largest. The receptor comes from an adult who was a healthcare worker with PCR-confirmed SARS-CoV-2 infection or an uninfected control (not recorded which). J is TRBJ2-4 and V is TRBV12-3 or TRBV12-4; no reliable D call. Source material: whole blood. CDR3 loop: CASSRKVSSLAKNIQYF. DNA of the CDR3: TGTGCCAGCAGTCGTAAAGTTAGTAGCTTAGCCAAAAACATTCAGTACTTC.